This TCR beta chain was observed in a study of cytomegalovirus exposure and HLA in healthy donors. Germline V gene lookup returns CDR1 SGHVS and CDR2 FNYEAQ. The junction had 7 bases not matched to a gene; V was cut back by 3 bases and J by 9 bases. CDR3 length: 15 residues. This PCR relied on a set of 60 Vbeta primers and 13 Jbeta primers. Clones were sequenced by immunoSEQ multiplex PCR, and TCRdb holds only the in-frame ones, with some missing. The repertoire holds approximately 200,000 clones, with 75% to 85% as singletons. This sequence was found in a woman between 50 and 59 years old in good health and CMV-seropositive. This chain joins TRBV7-6 and TRBJ2-1, with TRBD2 identical over 11 bases. The sample taken for sequencing was PBMCs. The CDR3 protein is CASSLGSGGASEQFF. CDR3 DNA sequence: TGTGCCAGCAGCTTGGGTAGCGGGGGGGCTTCTGAGCAGTTCTTC.